The 20 T cell receptor beta chains below all came from one sample that was sequenced in a study of blood T cell repertoires in COVID-19. Repertoires were generated with immunoSEQ multiplex PCR, while TCRdb's copy carries only in-frame clones and drops some. The table includes about 110,000 clones, 60% to 85% detected once. Sample: peripheral blood. The receptors derive from a human donor in a cohort sampled during active or convalescent COVID-19.

The chain recombines TRBV3-1 (or the pseudogene TRBV3-2) with TRBJ1-1; no clear D. V was clipped by 9 bases and J by 4 bases, with 12 bases between them. Per germline, CDR1 LGHDT and CDR2 YNNKEL (reference sequence). This CDR3 spans 12 amino acids. The CDR3 DNA reads as TGTGCCAGTCAAGACTTGAGCACTGAAGCTTTCTTT. It yields the protein CASQDLSTEAFF.

This clone was detected only once. This chain uses TRBV4-1 with TRBJ2-7; 9 bases match TRBD2. Germline V CDR1 and CDR2: MGHRA, YSYEKL. The CDR3 contains 16 residues. V trimming: 0 bases; J trimming: 0 bases; junction bases outside the gene matches: 3. In DNA, the CDR3 is TGCGCCAGCAGCCAAGAGGGCGGGGGGGCCTCCTACGAGCAGTACTTC. This codes for CASSQEGGGASYEQYF.

This sequence joins TRBV28 and TRBJ2-2; unclear D gene. Looked up from germline, CDR1 is MDHEN and CDR2 is SYDVKM. The CDR3 contains 12 residues. V was cut by 8 bases and J by 4 bases, with 8 bases left in between. The CDR3 here is CASHSLTGELFF. In DNA form, the CDR3 reads TGTGCCAGCCACTCACTCACCGGGGAGCTGTTTTTT.

On this clone itself: A junction end diverges from the germline sequence, so it may reflect a read error. The chain is built from TRBV6-1 and TRBJ2-7; TRBD1 aligns across 9 bases. Germline V gives CDR1 MNHNS, CDR2 SASEGT. The CDR3 runs 16 residues. CDR3 residues: CASSKAPGTGYREQYF. CDR3 DNA sequence: TGTGCCAGCAGTAAAGCCCCGGGGACAGGGTATCGAGAGCAGTACTTC.

This sequence joins TRBV10-3 and TRBJ1-1; no clear D. The germline CDR1 and CDR2 sequences are ENHRY and SYGVKD. The germline V and J ends were trimmed by 0 bases and 1 base, with 12 bases remaining between them. This CDR3 has 16 amino acids. DNA for the CDR3: TGTGCCATCAGTGAGTCGGTAATTCGGGGGAACACTGAAGCTTTCTTT. Its protein product is CAISESVIRGNTEAFF.

This clone was picked up a small number of times. CDR3 amino acids: CASGLWTSGRARDTGELFF. The CDR3 nucleotides read TGTGCTAGTGGTTTGTGGACTAGCGGGAGGGCCAGGGACACCGGGGAGCTGTTTTTT. The V gene is TRBV12-5, the J gene TRBJ2-2, with TRBD2 matching over 15 bases. The CDR3 loop spans 19 amino acids. The junction had 7 bases not matched to a gene; V was cut back by 2 bases and J by 3 bases. Germline lookup yields CDR1 LGHNT and CDR2 FRNRAP.

The chain combines TRBV6-1 with TRBJ2-1; 9 bases map to TRBD1. Germline lookup yields CDR1 MNHNS and CDR2 SASEGT. There are 15 residues in the CDR3. V dropped 1 base and J dropped 10; count of bases not matched to a gene: 8. This chain's CDR3 is CASSEGSTGGDEQFF. The CDR3, as DNA: TGTGCCAGCAGTGAAGGTAGCACAGGGGGCGACGAGCAGTTCTTC.

The rearrangement links TRBV9 to TRBJ2-5; the match to TRBD2 covers 9 bases. This CDR3 region has 16 residues. V lost 0 bases and J lost 7; bases outside the gene matches: 10. CDR1 is SGDLS, CDR2 YYNGEE, per germline. CDR3 protein: CASSVEGAGGLGTQYF. CDR3 nucleotide sequence: TGTGCCAGCAGCGTAGAAGGCGCGGGGGGGCTGGGGACCCAGTACTTC.

The gene calls are TRBV30 and TRBJ1-3; D unresolved. CDR3 length: 16 residues. The germline V and J ends were trimmed by 3 bases and 0 bases, with 15 bases remaining between them. Germline values: CDR1 GTSNPN, CDR2 SVGIG (reference sequence). The CDR3 bases are TGTGCCTGGAGAGCCGGCTATGGGCCCTCTGGAAACACCATATATTTT. Encoded protein: CAWRAGYGPSGNTIYF.

The chain combines TRBV5-5 with TRBJ2-1; D gene uncertain. The CDR3 length is 12 residues. Germline V gene lookup returns CDR1 SGHKS and CDR2 YYEKEE (reference sequence). The V gene lost 3 bases and the J gene lost 5 bases, with 6 bases spanning the gap. Written as DNA, the CDR3 is TGTGCCAGCAGCTACATCGACAATGAGCAGTTCTTC. It encodes CASSYIDNEQFF.

This clone was detected a few times. The rearrangement uses TRBV6-5 and TRBJ2-7; the D gene is possibly TRBD1 (6 bases). Trimming left V 6 bases short and J 2 bases short, with 14 bases between. Germline values: CDR1 MNHEY, CDR2 SVGAGI. The CDR3 runs 14 residues. CDR3 DNA: TGTGCCAGCAGCCGAACAAGGGGGACCTACGAGCAGTACTTC. It specifies CASSRTRGTYEQYF.

The chain links TRBV6-5 to TRBJ2-7, with TRBD1 as a possible D gene (5 bases). V was shortened by 6 bases and J by 4 bases, with 10 bases between the two germline ends. The CDR3 length is 12 residues. The germline CDR1 and CDR2 sequences are MNHEY and SVGAGI. CDR3 sequence reads: CASSPSGYEQYF. The CDR3 nucleotides read TGTGCCAGCAGCCCATCAGGGTACGAGCAGTACTTC.

The gene calls are TRBV10-3 and TRBJ1-5, with D perhaps TRBD1 (5 bases). The CDR3 consists of 15 residues. Germline lookup yields CDR1 ENHRY and CDR2 SYGVKD. Trimming cost V 3 bases and J 0 bases, with 9 bases left between them. The chain's CDR3 is CAISDSGFSNQPQHF. CDR3 DNA sequence: TGTGCCATCAGTGATTCAGGGTTTAGCAATCAGCCCCAGCATTTT.

CDR3 nucleotides: TGTGCCAGCAGGGACAGGGGTGGCTATGGCTACACCTTC. As protein: CASRDRGGYGYTF. This chain links TRBV6-5 with TRBJ1-2; 9 bases map to TRBD1. With 6 bases clipped from V and 4 bases from J, the junction kept 3 bases outside the gene matches. Germline V gives CDR1 MNHEY, CDR2 SVGAGI. This CDR3 comprises 13 residues.

This chain uses TRBV24-1 with TRBJ2-7, with 9 bases lining up with TRBD2. Germline V gene sequence: CDR1 KGHDR, CDR2 SFDVKD. The CDR3 is made up of 18 amino acids. V lost 5 bases to trimming and J lost 5 bases; unmatched junction nucleotides: 18. The CDR3 sequence is CATSAGTGAGGSQNEQYF. The CDR3 DNA sequence: TGTGCCACCAGTGCCGGAACGGGGGCGGGAGGGAGCCAAAACGAGCAGTACTTC.

The chain is built from TRBV10-1 and TRBJ2-3; 8 bases are a match to TRBD2. Germline CDR1 and CDR2: WNHNN and SYGVQD (reference sequence). This CDR3 contains 17 residues. After removal of 5 bases from V and 4 bases from J, the junction contained 14 bases not matched to a gene. The DNA of the CDR3 is TGCGCCAGCAGTTTAGGGCGGGGGGCCTTCTTCCCAGATACGCAGTATTTT. This sequence encodes CASSLGRGAFFPDTQYF.

The rearrangement uses TRBV6-5 and TRBJ1-1; 11 nucleotides match TRBD1. V shed 10 bases and J 4 bases; nucleotides not matched to a gene: 11. Germline CDR1 reads MNHEY; CDR2 reads SVGAGI. The CDR3 contains 15 residues. The CDR3 DNA reads as TGTGCCACAACCGGGACAGGGGGTTATCGCACTGAAGCTTTCTTT. Translating it yields CATTGTGGYRTEAFF.

The V and J genes are TRBV19 and TRBJ2-6; D uncertain. The CDR3 loop spans 19 amino acids. The germline V gene has CDR1 LNHDA and CDR2 SQIVND (reference sequence). Trimming cost V 0 bases and J 2 bases, with 17 bases left between them. The CDR3 protein is CASSIDPHSPNAGANVLTF. Here the CDR3 DNA reads TGTGCCAGTAGTATAGATCCCCACAGCCCCAACGCTGGGGCCAACGTCCTGACTTTC.

DNA for the CDR3: TGTGCCAGCAGCTTGTGGAGGAACGAGCAGTACTTC. Translated: CASSLWRNEQYF. The chain carries TRBV5-4 and TRBJ2-7; D possibly corresponds to TRBD2 (5 bases). Germline V lookup: CDR1 SGHNT, CDR2 YYREEE (reference sequence). The V and J ends lost 1 base and 5 bases respectively, with 7 bases between them. The CDR3 loop spans 12 amino acids. The entire variable domain, with the rest obtained from reference TRBV5-4 and TRBJ2-7, is as follows: ETGVTQSPTHLIKTRGQQVTLRCSSQSGHNTVSWYQQALGQGPQFIFQYYREEENGRGNFPPRFSGLQFPNYSSELNVNALELDDSALYLCASSLWRNEQYFGPGTRLTVT.

This chain links TRBV25-1 with TRBJ2-7; no firm D call. Trimming removed 6 bases at V and 3 bases at J, with 9 bases between. Germline lookup yields CDR1 MGHDK and CDR2 SYGVNS. CDR3 length equals 12 residues. The CDR3: CASREENYEQYF. The CDR3 DNA is TGTGCCAGCAGGGAAGAGAACTACGAGCAGTACTTC.